One TCR beta chain is described in this entry. J gave up 1 base and V 3 bases, and 22 bases lay outside the gene matches. CDR3 length: 21 residues. The germline CDR1 and CDR2 sequences are MDHEN and SYDVKM. The data were obtained in a study of sequential checkpoint blockade in melanoma. In the study overall: First-line arms were nivolumab then ipilimumab, or the reverse, randomized 1:1. After both sequences, patients received maintenance nivolumab.

Treatment defined: randomized to nivolumab then ipilimumab (arm A) or the reverse (arm B). Patients had received no earlier DNA-damaging chemotherapy. PBMC sorting kept live CD3+CD8+ cells without CD19 or CD56. Data came from immunoSEQ multiplex PCR; TCRdb stores just in-frame clones and leaves some out. The table includes some 22,000 clones, approximately 78% detected once. Sample: CD8+ T cells sorted from blood (inferred from file names), taken from a patient given nivolumab and ipilimumab in sequence. The chain is built from TRBV28 and TRBJ2-7; 9 bases are shared with TRBD2. This TCR was sampled from a human donor with melanoma. CDR3 in amino acids: CASSFPAPHGRRAGGSYEQYF. In nucleotides, the CDR3 is TGTGCCAGCAGTTTCCCCGCACCGCACGGCCGGAGAGCGGGGGGTTCCTACGAGCAGTACTTC.